The text below deals with one TCR beta chain. The data are from a study of CD8 T cells in Susac syndrome. Healthy donors acted as controls, with matching for age and sex. An input of roughly 0.5 to 1 ug of RNA was subjected to reverse transcription using random hexamers. Using its own MiXCR run on the immunoSEQ multiplex PCR reads, TCRdb lists one record per CDR3 protein. The table shows roughly 130,000 distinct CDR3 sequences, with nearly 95% occurring only once. CDR1 and CDR2 (germline): MGHDK, SYGVNS. The CDR3 is 15 residues long. V was pared by 4 bases and J by 0 bases, with 10 bases between. The rearrangement joins TRBV25-1 to TRBJ2-1; a weak D match, TRBD1 (6 bases). The sequencing sample was made of CD4+ T cells from PBMCs. The TCR was taken from a human donor in good health. CDR3 DNA sequence: TGTGCCAGCAGTGGGACAGCGAGCTCCTACAATGAGCAGTTCTTC. Its translation: CASSGTASSYNEQFF.